Following are 10 T cell receptor beta chains from one sample sequenced in a study of CD4 T cells in relation to SARS-CoV-2 and coronaviruses. Unexposed donor CD4+ T cells date from 2011-2018, before the COVID-19 pandemic. Isolation of CD4+ T cells took place after around eleven days in culture. These receptors are not linked to any known antigen. Assay: immunoSEQ multiplex PCR; the TCRdb copy retains only in-frame clones and omits some. The sample yields 20,000 to 25,000 clones, more than 60% seen once. Sequenced: CD4+ T cells from PBMCs, cultured in vitro. These receptor sequences come from a human donor in good health.

This chain uses TRBV3-1 (or the pseudogene TRBV3-2) with TRBJ2-1; no clear D gene. The CDR3 contains 13 residues. V lost 2 bases and J lost 10, with 12 bases in between. Germline V gene lookup returns CDR1 LGHDT and CDR2 YNNKEL (reference sequence). DNA for the CDR3: TGTGCCAGCAGCCAAATTAGTAACCCCGAGCAGTTCTTC. Its translation is CASSQISNPEQFF.

This clone was counted once. CDR3 region: CATRMGDTQYF. CDR3 nucleotides: TGTGCCACCAGGATGGGAGATACGCAGTATTTT. The chain couples TRBV24-1 to TRBJ2-3; the D is unclear. CDR1 KGHDR and CDR2 SFDVKD come from the germline V gene. Trimming took off 7 bases at V and 5 bases at J, with 6 bases between the two ends. This CDR3 spans 11 amino acids.

This clone was seen only once. The gene calls are TRBV20-1 and TRBJ2-5, with D uncertain. Germline CDR1 is DFQATT and CDR2 is SNEGSKA (reference sequence). The V and J ends lost 3 bases and 5 bases respectively, with 7 bases between them. The CDR3 loop spans 11 amino acids. Here the CDR3 DNA reads TGCAGTGCTAGTTCCGGTGAGACCCAGTACTTC. This gives the protein CSASSGETQYF.

CDR3 sequence: CASSLRAGQGGTYEQYF. The CDR3 DNA reads as TGTGCCAGCAGCCTTAGGGCCGGACAGGGAGGGACCTACGAGCAGTACTTC. The genes are TRBV7-2 and TRBJ2-7; maybe TRBD1 (8 bases). CDR1 is SGHTA, CDR2 FQGNSA, per germline. The CDR3 is 17 residues long. Trimming removed 5 bases from V and 2 bases from J, with 22 bases in between.

This sequence joins TRBV6-5 and TRBJ2-5; 10 positions agree with TRBD2. Germline V gene sequence: CDR1 MNHEY, CDR2 SVGAGI. There are 15 residues in the CDR3. Losses at the gene ends were 6 bases for V and 5 bases for J; bases not matched to a gene: 9. The CDR3 region has the DNA TGTGCCAGCAGAGGCCAGCGGGAGGGTGGGGAGACCCAGTACTTC. Protein sequence: CASRGQREGGETQYF.

V is TRBV2 and J is TRBJ1-2; no clear D. Trimming cost V 3 bases and J 2 bases, with 10 bases left between them. CDR3 size: 14 residues. Per germline, CDR1 SNHLY and CDR2 FYNNEI. The CDR3 loop reads CASSDGSRNYGYTF. The DNA for the CDR3 is TGTGCCAGCAGTGATGGGAGCCGAAACTATGGCTACACCTTC.

This chain joins TRBV7-2 and TRBJ2-7; D is ambiguous. CDR1 is SGHTA, CDR2 FQGNSA, per germline. V dropped 1 base and J dropped 5 bases, with 9 bases sitting between them. The CDR3 extends over 13 amino acids. The CDR3 loop reads CASSLVASHEQYF. Written as DNA, the CDR3 is TGTGCCAGCAGCTTAGTGGCCAGTCACGAGCAGTACTTC.

The V gene is TRBV6-5, the J gene TRBJ2-7, with 7 bases identical to TRBD1. The germline V gene has CDR1 MNHEY and CDR2 SVGAGI. The CDR3 is made up of 15 amino acids. Germline trimming cut 0 bases from V and 0 bases from J; bases unmatched to any gene: 2. Here the CDR3 reads CASSYSRDSSYEQYF. As DNA, the CDR3 is TGTGCCAGCAGTTACTCGAGGGACAGCTCCTACGAGCAGTACTTC.

The V call is TRBV19, the J call TRBJ2-6; D call uncertain. Germline CDR1 reads LNHDA; CDR2 reads SQIVND (reference sequence). CDR3 size: 14 residues. With 4 bases removed from V and 2 bases from J, the gap between germline ends came to 6 bases. The CDR3 protein is CASSTGAGANVLTF. In DNA, the CDR3 is TGTGCCAGTAGTACCGGAGCTGGGGCCAACGTCCTGACTTTC.

This chain connects TRBV3-1 (or the pseudogene TRBV3-2) to TRBJ1-2, with D possibly TRBD1 on 5 matching bases. Trimming left V 2 bases short and J 6 bases short, with 13 bases between. Germline CDR1 is LGHDT and CDR2 is YNNKEL (reference sequence). The CDR3 spans 14 residues. As DNA, the CDR3 is TGTGCCAGCAGCCAATCAGGGTCAAGTAATGGCTACACCTTC. Its translation is CASSQSGSSNGYTF.